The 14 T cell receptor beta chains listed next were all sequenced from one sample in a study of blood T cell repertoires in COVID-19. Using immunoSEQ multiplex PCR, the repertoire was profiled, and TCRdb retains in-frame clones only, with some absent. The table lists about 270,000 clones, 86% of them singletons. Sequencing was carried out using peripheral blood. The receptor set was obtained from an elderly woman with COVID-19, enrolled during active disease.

This chain's CDR3 is CASSPPGQGSHGYGYTF. In DNA, the CDR3 is TGTGCCAGCAGCCCACCGGGACAGGGAAGTCACGGGTATGGCTACACCTTC. The chain links TRBV11-2 to TRBJ1-2; 9 bases fit TRBD1. The germline V gene has CDR1 SGHAT and CDR2 FQNNGV. V dropped 5 bases and J dropped 5; count of bases not matched to a gene: 15. The CDR3 covers 17 residues.

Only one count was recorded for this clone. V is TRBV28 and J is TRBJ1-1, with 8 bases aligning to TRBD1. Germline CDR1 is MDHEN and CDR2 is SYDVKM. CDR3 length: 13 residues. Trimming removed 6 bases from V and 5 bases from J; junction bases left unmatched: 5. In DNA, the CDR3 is TGTGCCAGCAGACCCACAGGGGGGACTGAAGCTTTCTTT. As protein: CASRPTGGTEAFF.

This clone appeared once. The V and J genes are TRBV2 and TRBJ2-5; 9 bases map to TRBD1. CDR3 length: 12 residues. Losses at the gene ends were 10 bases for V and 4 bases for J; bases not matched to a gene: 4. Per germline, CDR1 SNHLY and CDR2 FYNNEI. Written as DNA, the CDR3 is TGTGCCACCAGGGGACAGGGAGAGACCCAGTACTTC. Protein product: CATRGQGETQYF.

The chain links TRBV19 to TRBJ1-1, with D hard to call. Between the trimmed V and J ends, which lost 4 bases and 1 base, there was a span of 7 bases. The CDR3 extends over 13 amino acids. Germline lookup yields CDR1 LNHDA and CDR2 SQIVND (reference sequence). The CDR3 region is CASSRSGNTEAFF. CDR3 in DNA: TGTGCCAGTAGTAGGTCAGGGAACACTGAAGCTTTCTTT.

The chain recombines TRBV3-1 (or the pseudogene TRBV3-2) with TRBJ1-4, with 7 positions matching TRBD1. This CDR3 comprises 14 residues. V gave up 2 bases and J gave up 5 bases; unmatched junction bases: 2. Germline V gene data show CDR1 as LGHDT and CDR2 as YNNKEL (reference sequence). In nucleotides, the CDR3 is TGTGCCAGCAGCCAACGACAGGGAAATGAAAAACTGTTTTTT. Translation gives CASSQRQGNEKLFF.

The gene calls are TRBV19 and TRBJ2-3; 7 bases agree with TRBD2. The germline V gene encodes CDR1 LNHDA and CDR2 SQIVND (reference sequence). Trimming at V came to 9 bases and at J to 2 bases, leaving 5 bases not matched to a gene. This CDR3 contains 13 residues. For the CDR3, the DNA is TGTGCCAGCGGGGGGACTTACACAGATACGCAGTATTTT. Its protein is CASGGTYTDTQYF.

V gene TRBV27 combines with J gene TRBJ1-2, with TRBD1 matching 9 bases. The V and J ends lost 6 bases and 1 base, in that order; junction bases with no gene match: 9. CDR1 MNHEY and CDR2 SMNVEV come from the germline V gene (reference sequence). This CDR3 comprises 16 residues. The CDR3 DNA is TGTGCCAGCAGAGGTTTGGACAGGGGCGTTAACTATGGCTACACCTTC. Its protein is CASRGLDRGVNYGYTF.

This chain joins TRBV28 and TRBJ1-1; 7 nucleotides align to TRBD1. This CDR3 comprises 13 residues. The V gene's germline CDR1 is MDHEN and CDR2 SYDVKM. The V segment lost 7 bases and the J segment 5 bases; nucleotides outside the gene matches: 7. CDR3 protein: CASTVTGVTEAFF. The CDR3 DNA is TGTGCCAGCACCGTAACAGGGGTTACTGAAGCTTTCTTT.

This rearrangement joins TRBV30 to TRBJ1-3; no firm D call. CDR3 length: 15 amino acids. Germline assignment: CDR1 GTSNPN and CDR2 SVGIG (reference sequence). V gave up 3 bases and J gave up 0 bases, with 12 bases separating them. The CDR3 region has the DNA TGTGCCTGGAGGCCCGACACGCACTCTGGAAACACCATATATTTT. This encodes CAWRPDTHSGNTIYF. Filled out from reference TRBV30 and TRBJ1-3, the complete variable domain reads SQTIHQWPATLVQPVGSPLSLECTVEGTSNPNLYWYRQAAGRGLQLLFYSVGIGQISSEVPQNLSASRPQDRQFILSSKKLLLSDSGFYLCAWRPDTHSGNTIYFGEGSWLTVV.

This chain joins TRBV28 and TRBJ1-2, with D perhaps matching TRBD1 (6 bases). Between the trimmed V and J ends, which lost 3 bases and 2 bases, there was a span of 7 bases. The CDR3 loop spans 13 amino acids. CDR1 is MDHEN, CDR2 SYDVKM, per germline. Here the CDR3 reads CASSFDRNYGYTF. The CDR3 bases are TGTGCCAGCAGTTTCGACAGGAACTATGGCTACACCTTC.

CDR3 in amino acids: CARETTGDVHEQYV. The CDR3 bases are TGTGCCAGGGAGACGACAGGGGATGTCCACGAGCAGTACGTC. V gene TRBV19 combines with J gene TRBJ2-7, with 8 bases matching TRBD1. The CDR3 has 14 residues. CDR1 and CDR2 (germline): LNHDA, SQIVND (reference sequence). The ends lost 9 bases at V and 5 bases at J; junction bases unmatched: 12.

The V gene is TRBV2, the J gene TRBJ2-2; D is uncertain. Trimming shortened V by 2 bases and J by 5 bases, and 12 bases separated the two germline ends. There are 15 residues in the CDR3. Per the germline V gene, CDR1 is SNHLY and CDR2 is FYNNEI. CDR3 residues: CASSESTRGTGELFF. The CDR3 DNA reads TGTGCCAGCAGTGAATCGACCCGAGGTACCGGGGAGCTGTTTTTT.

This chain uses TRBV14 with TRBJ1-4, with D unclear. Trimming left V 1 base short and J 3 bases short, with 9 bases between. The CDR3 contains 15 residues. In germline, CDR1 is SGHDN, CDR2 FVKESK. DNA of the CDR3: TGTGCCAGCAGCCAAGTGTCTGGGCCTAATGAAAAACTGTTTTTT. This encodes CASSQVSGPNEKLFF.

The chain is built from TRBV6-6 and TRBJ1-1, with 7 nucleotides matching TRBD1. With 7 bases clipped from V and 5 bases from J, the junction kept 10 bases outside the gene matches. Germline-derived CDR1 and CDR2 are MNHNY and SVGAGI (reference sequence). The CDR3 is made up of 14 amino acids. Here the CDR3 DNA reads TGTGCCAGCATTACGACAGGGCGGGGAACTGAAGCTTTCTTT. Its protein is CASITTGRGTEAFF.